A single sample gave rise to the 29 T cell receptor beta chains below, sequenced in a study of blood T cell repertoires in COVID-19. The protocol was immunoSEQ multiplex PCR, while the TCRdb copy is restricted to in-frame clones and leaves out a portion. The table records tens of thousands of clones, about 85% of them present only once. The sequencing input was peripheral blood. All receptors derive from a woman aged 60-70 years with active COVID-19.

This clone was seen more than once but under ten times. The rearrangement joins TRBV30 to TRBJ1-4; 8 positions match TRBD1. This CDR3 is built from 13 residues. J was trimmed by 7 bases and V by 1 base; bases with no gene match: 2. CDR1 and CDR2 (germline): GTSNPN, SVGIG (reference sequence). CDR3 nucleotide sequence: TGTGCCTGGAGTGAGACAGGGGTTGAAAAACTGTTTTTT. Its protein is CAWSETGVEKLFF.

This chain connects TRBV7-3 to TRBJ2-1; D unresolved. The length of the CDR3 is 15 residues. Germline V gene lookup returns CDR1 SGHTA and CDR2 FQGTGA. With 2 bases removed from V and 0 bases from J, the gap between germline ends came to 8 bases. The CDR3 region is CASSLAVSSYNEQFF. The CDR3 DNA reads as TGTGCCAGCAGCTTAGCGGTGAGCTCCTACAATGAGCAGTTCTTC.

V is TRBV2 and J is TRBJ2-7; weak D call: TRBD2 (7 bases). Per the germline V gene, CDR1 is SNHLY and CDR2 is FYNNEI. V was clipped by 7 bases and J by 4 bases, with 17 bases between them. The CDR3 covers 14 residues. The CDR3 region is CASTEGGVAYEQYF. CDR3 sequence (DNA): TGTGCCAGCACCGAGGGGGGGGTTGCTTACGAGCAGTACTTC.

The DNA for the CDR3 is TGTGCCAGCAGCAACGCGGGGGCAGGGGAGACCCAGTACTTC. It translates to CASSNAGAGETQYF. The chain couples TRBV7-9 to TRBJ2-5, with a tentative D call TRBD2 (7 bases). V lost 5 bases and J 5 bases, leaving 15 bases between the germline ends. CDR1 and CDR2 (germline): SEHNR, FQNEAQ (reference sequence). The CDR3 contains 14 residues. The entire variable domain, with the rest obtained from reference TRBV7-9 and TRBJ2-5, is as follows: DTGVSQNPRHKITKRGQNVTFRCDPISEHNRLYWYRQTLGQGPEFLTYFQNEAQLEKSRLLSDRFSAERPKGSFSTLEIQRTEQGDSAMYLCASSNAGAGETQYFGPGTRLLVL.

This chain joins TRBV2 and TRBJ1-2, with TRBD1 matching 9 bases. Per the germline V gene, CDR1 is SNHLY and CDR2 is FYNNEI. After removal of 5 bases from V and 7 bases from J, the junction contained 11 bases not matched to a gene. This CDR3 has 15 residues. As DNA, the CDR3 is TGTGCCAGCAGTCGTATGGGACAGGGAGATCTTGGCTACACCTTC. It encodes CASSRMGQGDLGYTF.

The chain uses TRBV18 and TRBJ2-6; perhaps TRBD2 as D (6 bases). V lost 8 bases and J 0 bases, leaving 23 bases between the germline ends. The germline V gene encodes CDR1 KGHSH and CDR2 LQKENI. The CDR3 contains 19 residues. This CDR3 reads CASHVPSAGPLSGANVLTF. The CDR3 DNA reads TGTGCCAGCCACGTGCCCTCGGCGGGACCACTCTCTGGGGCCAACGTCCTGACTTTC. The variable domain in full, with the rest retrieved from reference TRBV18 and TRBJ2-6, is NAGVMQNPRHLVRRRGQEARLRCSPMKGHSHVYWYRQLPEEGLKFMVYLQKENIIDESGMPKERFSAEFPKEGPSILRIQQVVRGDSAAYFCASHVPSAGPLSGANVLTFGAGSRLTVL.

This clone was observed once. V gene TRBV27 combines with J gene TRBJ1-1; TRBD1 might be the D (6 bases). This CDR3 is 13 amino acids long. V lost 3 bases, J lost 4 bases, and 9 bases lay in between. Germline CDR1 is MNHEY and CDR2 is SMNVEV (reference sequence). CDR3 coding DNA: TGTGCCAGCAGTTTTGGACAGAGCACTGAAGCTTTCTTT. It codes for CASSFGQSTEAFF.

The chain couples TRBV19 to TRBJ2-1; TRBD1 agrees at 8 bases. V shed 4 bases and J 2 bases; nucleotides not matched to a gene: 13. Germline values: CDR1 LNHDA, CDR2 SQIVND (reference sequence). CDR3 size: 18 residues. The CDR3 nucleotides read TGTGCCAGTAGTACCTGGGAAGAGACAGGGGATCCCTACAATGAGCAGTTCTTC. Translating gives CASSTWEETGDPYNEQFF.

V and J are TRBV18 and TRBJ1-2; 7 positions match TRBD1. CDR1 and CDR2 from the germline V gene are KGHSH and LQKENI. The V segment lost 5 bases and the J segment 5 bases; nucleotides outside the gene matches: 11. The CDR3 has 15 residues. The CDR3 sequence is CASSVGQPIPYGYTF. CDR3 nucleotide sequence: TGTGCCAGCTCAGTGGGACAGCCCATCCCTTATGGCTACACCTTC. Looking up the rest from reference TRBV18 and TRBJ1-2 gives the full variable domain: NAGVMQNPRHLVRRRGQEARLRCSPMKGHSHVYWYRQLPEEGLKFMVYLQKENIIDESGMPKERFSAEFPKEGPSILRIQQVVRGDSAAYFCASSVGQPIPYGYTFGSGTRLTVV.

This clone came up once. CDR3 coding DNA: TGCGCCAGCAGCTTGGGACTAGCGGGATACTACAATGAGCAGTTCTTC. It specifies CASSLGLAGYYNEQFF. The chain links TRBV5-1 to TRBJ2-1; 11 bases are a match to TRBD2. The V and J ends lost 0 bases and 3 bases, in that order; junction bases with no gene match: 2. In germline, CDR1 is SGHRS, CDR2 YFSETQ. This CDR3 spans 16 amino acids.

The J gene is TRBJ2-2, the V gene TRBV10-3; the D gene is possibly TRBD1 (5 bases). V lost 6 bases, J lost 0 bases, and 14 bases lay in between. CDR3 size: 16 residues. CDR1 and CDR2 (germline): ENHRY, SYGVKD. In DNA form, the CDR3 reads TGTGCCATCAGCTTCTTCCCGGACACGAACACCGGGGAGCTGTTTTTT. Residues: CAISFFPDTNTGELFF.

The CDR3 DNA follows: TGCGCCAGCAGCCAAGGGCCCCGTCCCGGGACTAGCGGGAATGAGCAGTTCTTC. Its translation: CASSQGPRPGTSGNEQFF. V gene TRBV4-1 combines with J gene TRBJ2-1, with 12 nucleotides matching TRBD2. V trimming: 1 base; J trimming: 7 bases; junction bases outside the gene matches: 11. Looked up from germline, CDR1 is MGHRA and CDR2 is YSYEKL. The CDR3 runs to 18 residues.

This clone was counted only a few times. The chain links TRBV10-3 to TRBJ2-1; 7 positions match TRBD2. J lost 5 bases, V lost 10 bases, and 8 bases had no gene match. The CDR3 totals 13 residues. Germline CDR1 reads ENHRY; CDR2 reads SYGVKD. The CDR3 region is CASRETSHNEQFF. The DNA of the CDR3 is TGTGCCAGCAGAGAGACTAGCCACAATGAGCAGTTCTTC.

V usage is TRBV18 and J usage is TRBJ2-5; 13 bases map to TRBD2. CDR1 is KGHSH, CDR2 LQKENI, per germline. The CDR3 contains 15 residues. Trimming took 3 bases from V and 3 from J; bases not matched to a gene: 1. This CDR3 reads CASSPGLAGEETQYF. DNA of the CDR3: TGTGCCAGCTCACCTGGACTAGCGGGGGAAGAGACCCAGTACTTC.

This chain uses TRBV15 with TRBJ2-3, with 9 bases matching TRBD1. Germline V gene sequence: CDR1 LNHNV, CDR2 YYDKDF (reference sequence). Trimming took 3 bases from V and 4 from J; bases not matched to a gene: 20. The CDR3 runs 20 residues. As DNA, the CDR3 is TGTGCCACCAGCAGGTCACCGGGACAGGGAATTTGGACTAGACCAGATACGCAGTATTTT. This encodes CATSRSPGQGIWTRPDTQYF.

The chain is built from TRBV21-1 and TRBJ1-1. TRBV21-1 is a known pseudogene. CDR3 length: 14 residues. CDR3 sequence (DNA): TGTGCCAGCAGCACTCCGGGACTGCCCCTTGAAGCTTTCTTT. Amino acid sequence: CASSTPGLPLEAFF.

The V call is TRBV5-5, the J call TRBJ2-7; possibly TRBD2 for D (6 bases). The germline V and J ends were trimmed by 4 bases and 1 base, with 12 bases remaining between them. The CDR3 runs 14 residues. Germline lookup yields CDR1 SGHKS and CDR2 YYEKEE (reference sequence). CDR3 protein: CASSQVGGSYEQYF. In DNA form, the CDR3 reads TGTGCCAGCAGCCAAGTTGGGGGGTCCTACGAGCAGTACTTC.

The gene calls are TRBV6-6 and TRBJ2-5; D might be TRBD1 (5 bases). Between the trimmed V and J ends, which lost 4 bases and 2 bases, there was a span of 17 bases. The CDR3 totals 16 residues. Germline loops: CDR1 MNHNY, CDR2 SVGAGI (reference sequence). The CDR3: CASSFGVTGKQETQYF. CDR3 sequence (DNA): TGTGCCAGCAGTTTTGGGGTAACAGGAAAACAAGAGACCCAGTACTTC.

The chain carries TRBV7-2 and TRBJ1-5; D ambiguous. Trimming cost V 5 bases and J 7 bases, with 18 bases left between them. The CDR3 spans 15 residues. Germline lookup yields CDR1 SGHTA and CDR2 FQGNSA. CDR3 sequence reads: CASSPVGRAGQPQHF. CDR3 in DNA: TGTGCCAGCAGCCCCGTTGGGAGGGCCGGGCAGCCCCAGCATTTT.

The genes are TRBV20-1 and TRBJ1-2; tentatively, D is TRBD1 (5 bases). Germline lookup yields CDR1 DFQATT and CDR2 SNEGSKA (reference sequence). There are 13 residues in the CDR3. V lost 3 bases and J lost 2, with 10 bases in between. The CDR3 bases are TGCAGTGCTAGTGACAGAAACAACTATGGCTACACCTTC. Translating it yields CSASDRNNYGYTF.

The rearrangement links TRBV7-3 to TRBJ2-7, with TRBD2 matching over 14 bases. J was trimmed by 0 bases and V by 7 bases; bases with no gene match: 14. There are 19 residues in the CDR3. Germline lookup yields CDR1 SGHTA and CDR2 FQGTGA. CDR3 sequence (DNA): TGTGCCAGCACCAGCTTCAGGACTAGCGGGAGGCTAAGCTCCTACGAGCAGTACTTC. Protein sequence: CASTSFRTSGRLSSYEQYF.

The chain recombines TRBV5-1 with TRBJ1-2, with unresolved D. Trimming left V 4 bases short and J 5 bases short, with 15 bases between. The CDR3 sequence is 14 residues long. The germline CDR1 and CDR2 sequences are SGHRS and YFSETQ. The CDR3 coding sequence is TGCGCCAGCAGCGCCGACAAGGCATCGTATGGCTACACCTTC. This translates into CASSADKASYGYTF.

The rearrangement uses TRBV19 and TRBJ1-1, with TRBD1 matching 8 bases. Germline V gene sequence: CDR1 LNHDA, CDR2 SQIVND (reference sequence). Trimming cost V 3 bases and J 1 base; bases outside gene matches: 4. The CDR3 sequence is 15 residues long. CDR3 in DNA: TGTGCCAGTAGTATGAGGACAGGGTGGAACACTGAAGCTTTCTTT. This codes for CASSMRTGWNTEAFF. The complete variable domain, with remaining parts taken from reference TRBV19 and TRBJ1-1, reads DGGITQSPKYLFRKEGQNVTLSCEQNLNHDAMYWYRQDPGQGLRLIYYSQIVNDFQKGDIAEGYSVSREKKESFPLTVTSAQKNPTAFYLCASSMRTGWNTEAFFGQGTRLTVV.

The CDR3 is CASSLRVYTDTQYF. The DNA of the CDR3 is TGTGCCAGCAGTTTGCGGGTGTACACAGATACGCAGTATTTT. The J gene is TRBJ2-3, the V gene TRBV27; perhaps TRBD2 as D (5 bases). Germline V gives CDR1 MNHEY, CDR2 SMNVEV (reference sequence). Trimming pared 3 bases from V and 2 bases from J, leaving 9 bases between. The CDR3 totals 14 residues.

The rearrangement joins TRBV7-3 to TRBJ2-2, with TRBD2 identical over 7 bases. Per the germline V gene, CDR1 is SGHTA and CDR2 is FQGTGA. This CDR3 has 16 residues. V trimming: 7 bases; J trimming: 0 bases; junction bases outside the gene matches: 8. The CDR3 nucleotides are TGTGCCAGCACCCGGGACTACCGAACGAACACCGGGGAGCTGTTTTTT. Encoded protein: CASTRDYRTNTGELFF.

The J gene is TRBJ1-2, the V gene TRBV28, with a tentative D call TRBD1 (6 bases). V was clipped by 9 bases and J by 5 bases, with 19 bases between them. CDR1 and CDR2 from the germline V gene are MDHEN and SYDVKM. The CDR3 is 14 residues long. CDR3: CASLRSEGEYGYTF. The CDR3 DNA is TGTGCCAGTCTGAGGAGTGAGGGGGAATATGGCTACACCTTC.

V and J are TRBV3-1 (or the pseudogene TRBV3-2) and TRBJ2-5, with D unresolved. CDR1 LGHDT and CDR2 YNNKEL come from the germline V gene (reference sequence). Trimming left V 2 bases short and J 4 bases short, with 2 bases between. The length of the CDR3 is 11 residues. The CDR3 DNA reads as TGTGCCAGCAGCCAACGAGAGACCCAGTACTTC. This translates into CASSQRETQYF.

The chain combines TRBV6-9 with TRBJ1-2; 11 positions agree with TRBD1. The CDR3 covers 13 residues. After removal of 8 bases from V and 8 bases from J, the junction contained 7 bases not matched to a gene. From germline, CDR1 is MNHGY and CDR2 SVAAGI. The CDR3 loop is CASGQGAAGGYTF. CDR3 sequence (DNA): TGTGCCAGCGGACAGGGGGCCGCGGGGGGCTACACCTTC.

The V call is TRBV30, the J call TRBJ2-7; D may be TRBD2 (6 bases). Germline CDR1 and CDR2: GTSNPN and SVGIG (reference sequence). The V end lost 2 bases, the J end lost 3 bases, and 11 bases lay between the germline ends. The CDR3 runs 13 residues. CDR3 residues: CAWSRGGLYEQYF. The CDR3 nucleotides are TGTGCCTGGAGTCGGGGAGGACTCTACGAGCAGTACTTC.